Sequencing of this T cell receptor (beta chain) was carried out in a study of OX40 agonist ivuxolimab in advanced cancers. At the level of the study: An agonistic anti-OX40 (CD134) antibody, ivuxolimab, was used to treat the patients. Three patients, one with hepatocellular carcinoma and two with cutaneous melanoma, achieved partial responses. Findings and limits, study-wide: Undetermined was the antigen specificity of the expanded peripheral T cells.

In regard to this clone: Its specificity is unknown.

Assay used: immunoSEQ multiplex PCR; TCRdb lists only in-frame clones, some missing. The sample includes some 83,000 clones, more than 75% of them seen just once. J lost 0 bases, V lost 2 bases, and 6 bases had no gene match. The CDR3 contains 16 residues. Germline V CDR1 and CDR2: GTSNPN, SVGIG (reference sequence). The clonotype originates from an adult with an advanced solid tumor such as melanoma, head and neck, liver or kidney cancer. Sequencing used CD4+ or CD8+ T cells sorted from blood, obtained in a trial of the OX40 agonist ivuxolimab. The chain employs TRBV30 and TRBJ1-1; 10 nucleotides align to TRBD1. The CDR3 region is CAWSKGQGLMNTEAFF. CDR3 DNA sequence: TGTGCCTGGAGTAAGGGACAGGGGTTGATGAACACTGAAGCTTTCTTT.